This entry is about one T cell receptor beta chain. Libraries were prepared by immunoSEQ multiplex PCR; TCRdb keeps only in-frame clonotypes and omits some of them. The table shows about 47,000 clones, with roughly 84% occurring only once. These data originate in a study of OX40 agonist ivuxolimab in advanced cancers. Study at large: Hepatocellular carcinoma, melanoma, renal cell or head and neck cancer affected the dose-escalation patients.

V was clipped by 5 bases and J by 4 bases, with 20 bases between them. Germline CDR1 GTSNPN, CDR2 SVGIG (reference sequence). The CDR3 is made up of 15 amino acids. The sequence came from an adult with an advanced solid tumor such as melanoma, head and neck, liver or kidney cancer. Material: CD4+ or CD8+ T cells sorted from blood, obtained in a trial of the OX40 agonist ivuxolimab. This chain links TRBV30 with TRBJ1-2, with a weak D call TRBD1 (5 bases). The CDR3 DNA sequence: TGTGCCTGGGCCCCCAACTCTGACGGGACCTATGGCTACACCTTC. Its translation is CAWAPNSDGTYGYTF. Full variable domain (remainder filled in from reference TRBV30 and TRBJ1-2): SQTIHQWPATLVQPVGSPLSLECTVEGTSNPNLYWYRQAAGRGLQLLFYSVGIGQISSEVPQNLSASRPQDRQFILSSKKLLLSDSGFYLCAWAPNSDGTYGYTFGSGTRLTVV.